This T cell receptor beta chain stems from a study of response to subunit inactivated influenza vaccine. Broader study findings: Few additional T cells are recruited per seasonal influenza vaccination, authors suggested.

Using its own MiXCR run on the RT-PCR reads, TCRdb lists one record per CDR3 protein. Of about 300,000 distinct CDR3 sequences listed, 21% are singletons. This clonotype was seen only a few times. Its matching antigen is unknown. V was trimmed by 0 bases and J by 6 bases, leaving 12 bases between them. Germline V gene sequence: CDR1 SGHRS, CDR2 YFSETQ. The CDR3 sequence is 15 residues long. The material sequenced was PBMCs from blood, taken about 19 months after vaccination. The V and J genes are TRBV5-1 and TRBJ1-4; unclear D gene. The TCR originated in a man between 50 and 69 years old who received an inactivated influenza vaccine. CDR3 coding DNA: TGCGCCAGCAGCTTGGGATCGCGGTCGGATGAAAAACTGTTTTTT. Amino acids: CASSLGSRSDEKLFF.